These 22 T cell receptor beta chains were sequenced from one sample in a study of T cells in Graves' hyperthyroidism and ophthalmopathy. It was RNA transcripts that yielded the amplified TCR beta CDR3 regions. Researchers ran a first-round RT-PCR on the TCR CDR3 using the HTBI primer set. TCRdb ran MiXCR on the multiplex PCR reads and lists one entry per CDR3 protein. The sample includes roughly 710,000 distinct CDR3 sequences, around 40% of them seen just once. Sequenced: blood. The source is a woman in her forties with Graves' hyperthyroidism.

The chain employs TRBV12-3 or TRBV12-4 and TRBJ1-2; a weak D match, TRBD1 (6 bases). The CDR3 runs to 14 residues. V lost 5 bases and J 4 bases, leaving 14 bases between the germline ends. In DNA form, the CDR3 reads TGTGCCAGCAGTCCGGCCGGACAGCTCTATGGCTACACCTTC. This translates into CASSPAGQLYGYTF.

V usage is TRBV11-2 and J usage is TRBJ1-4; 7 nucleotides agree with TRBD1. Germline V gene data show CDR1 as SGHAT and CDR2 as FQNNGV. The J segment lost 9 bases and the V segment lost 1 base, leaving 8 bases of the junction unmatched. CDR3 size: 15 residues. For the CDR3, the DNA is TGTGCCAGCAGCTTAGGAAGGACAGGCTTAAAAAAACTGTTTTTT. Its protein is CASSLGRTGLKKLFF.

This clonotype appeared once. A clone one base away is much larger, so this may be a read error. The chain links TRBV5-1 to TRBJ1-1, with D tentatively TRBD1 (6 bases). Germline loops: CDR1 SGHRS, CDR2 YFSETQ. The CDR3 runs 15 residues. Deletions cut 4 bases from V and 4 bases from J, with 17 bases between. Here the CDR3 reads CASSPSRRGGTEAFF. The CDR3, as DNA: TGCGCCAGCAGCCCTTCCCGGAGGGGGGGCACTGAAGCTTTCTTT.

This clonotype was observed a few times. This chain connects TRBV12-3 or TRBV12-4 to TRBJ1-5, with 7 bases aligning to TRBD1. This CDR3 has 15 amino acids. Trimming took 5 bases from V and 2 from J; bases not matched to a gene: 6. CDR3 in DNA: TGTGCCAGCAGTAAACACGGACAGGGCAATCAGCCCCAGCATTTT. Translation gives CASSKHGQGNQPQHF.

This clonotype was found a few times. The V gene is TRBV4-2, the J gene TRBJ1-2; 12 positions match TRBD1. CDR3 length: 16 amino acids. Trimming at V came to 3 bases and at J to 6 bases, leaving 8 bases not matched to a gene. CDR1 is LGHNA, CDR2 YNFKEQ, per germline. CDR3 DNA: TGTGCCAGCAGCCATCCCCCGGGACAGGGGGCACATGGCTACACCTTC. Residues: CASSHPPGQGAHGYTF.

This chain joins TRBV20-1 and TRBJ1-1; no definite D call. V was pared by 1 base and J by 0 bases, with 18 bases between. Germline V CDR1 and CDR2: DFQATT, SNEGSKA (reference sequence). There are 17 residues in the CDR3. CDR3 residues: CSARGAGSVFMNTEAFF. As DNA, the CDR3 is TGCAGTGCTAGAGGGGCCGGTTCAGTGTTCATGAACACTGAAGCTTTCTTT.

In its sample, this clonotype was seen many times. The CDR3 sequence is CASSPQADTEAFF. DNA of the CDR3: TGTGCCAGCAGTCCCCAGGCGGACACTGAAGCTTTCTTT. The genes are TRBV12-3 or TRBV12-4 and TRBJ1-1; no reliable D call. This CDR3 region has 13 residues. V lost 5 bases and J 3 bases, leaving 10 bases between the germline ends.

There are many counts of this clonotype. This chain connects TRBV10-3 to TRBJ1-4; maybe TRBD1 (5 bases). This CDR3 contains 12 residues. Germline V gives CDR1 ENHRY, CDR2 SYGVKD. V was shortened by 3 bases and J by 6 bases, with 5 bases between the two germline ends. In DNA, the CDR3 is TGTGCCATCAGTGAACAGGATGAAAAACTGTTTTTT. The encoded protein is CAISEQDEKLFF.

The chain uses TRBV20-1 and TRBJ1-6, with unresolved D. Trimming shortened V by 3 bases and J by 10 bases, and 16 bases separated the two germline ends. Per the germline V gene, CDR1 is DFQATT and CDR2 is SNEGSKA (reference sequence). The CDR3 is 14 amino acids. The CDR3 DNA is TGCAGTGCTAGTACCAGTGGGGTTGGATCACCCCTCCACTTT. Translation gives CSASTSGVGSPLHF.

This clonotype has only a few counts. The chain links TRBV6-2 or TRBV6-3 to TRBJ1-5, with a possible D match to TRBD1 (6 bases). The V end was cut by 0 bases, the J end by 5 bases, with 8 bases between. Per the germline V gene, CDR1 is MNHEY and CDR2 is SVGEGT. The CDR3 loop spans 14 amino acids. The CDR3 DNA sequence: TGTGCCAGCAGTTACTCAGGGGGGTATCAGCCCCAGCATTTT. This codes for CASSYSGGYQPQHF.

For this clonotype: This clone may be a read error of a much larger clone one base away. V usage is TRBV7-8 and J usage is TRBJ1-5; D gene ambiguous. The CDR3 contains 16 residues. Germline V gives CDR1 SGHVS, CDR2 FQNEAQ. The CDR3 is CAGSLTRDHSNQPQHF. Here the CDR3 DNA reads TGTGCCGGCAGCTTAACCAGAGATCATAGCAATCAGCCCCAGCATTTT.

The table lists this clonotype with a count of one. The rearrangement links TRBV7-2 to TRBJ1-3; D gene ambiguous. Trimming took 4 bases from V and 5 from J, leaving 12 bases between them. The CDR3 spans 14 residues. Germline values: CDR1 SGHTA, CDR2 FQGNSA. In DNA, the CDR3 is TGTGCCAGCAGCTCCATCAGGTTCCGAAACACCATATATTTT. Amino acids: CASSSIRFRNTIYF.

In DNA, the CDR3 is TGTGCCAGCTCACTCTCGAGGACTAGCGGTAAAGAGACCCAGTACTTC. Encoded protein: CASSLSRTSGKETQYF. The chain carries TRBV6-1 and TRBJ2-5, with 10 bases that match TRBD2. The germline V gene has CDR1 MNHNS and CDR2 SASEGT. The length of the CDR3 is 16 residues. J gave up 3 bases and V 8 bases, and 12 bases lay outside the gene matches.

V gene TRBV4-1 combines with J gene TRBJ2-5; 11 bases fit TRBD2. This CDR3 comprises 15 residues. V gave up 4 bases and J gave up 4 bases; unmatched junction bases: 5. CDR1 is MGHRA, CDR2 YSYEKL, per germline. The CDR3 bases are TGCGCCAGCAGCCCAATAGCGGGGGGGCCAGAGACCCAGTACTTC. This translates into CASSPIAGGPETQYF.

The V call is TRBV12-3 or TRBV12-4, the J call TRBJ1-1; D gene unclear. Trimming took 11 bases from V and 1 from J, leaving 14 bases between them. The CDR3 extends over 13 amino acids. The CDR3 region has the DNA TGTGCCGGCACCCTCCGGGGGAACACTGAAGCTTTCTTT. Protein: CAGTLRGNTEAFF.

A note on this clonotype: It may be a read error: a sequence one base away is much more abundant. The J gene is TRBJ2-6, the V gene TRBV15; D is perhaps TRBD1 (5 bases). The germline V gene encodes CDR1 LNHNV and CDR2 YYDKDF (reference sequence). CDR3 length equals 16 residues. CDR3 in DNA: TGTGTCACCAGCAGAGAGTCGCCGACAGTACAAAGCGTCCTGACTTTC. It encodes CVTSRESPTVQSVLTF.

The rearrangement uses TRBV6-9 and TRBJ1-5; 9 positions agree with TRBD1. CDR3 length: 14 residues. V shed 5 bases, J shed 6 bases, and the junction held 5 bases outside the gene matches. Germline V gene sequence: CDR1 MNHGY, CDR2 SVAAGI. The CDR3 sequence is CASSEQGASQPQHF. CDR3 DNA sequence: TGTGCCAGCAGTGAACAGGGGGCAAGTCAGCCCCAGCATTTT.

The chain employs TRBV12-3 or TRBV12-4 and TRBJ2-7; possibly TRBD1 for D (6 bases). V gave up 0 bases and J gave up 2 bases, with 11 bases separating them. The CDR3 loop spans 15 amino acids. The CDR3 DNA sequence: TGTGCCAGCAGTTTAGCCTCGACAGGCCCCTACGAGCAGTACTTC. It translates to CASSLASTGPYEQYF.

As for this clonotype: Here the CDR3 omits its conserved ending phenylalanine or tryptophan, so a read error is the likely source. The chain has TRBV5-5 and TRBJ1-5, with TRBD1 identical over 8 bases. The junction had 8 bases not matched to a gene; V was cut back by 2 bases and J by 7 bases. This CDR3 has 15 residues. Germline values: CDR1 SGHKS, CDR2 YYEKEE (reference sequence). The CDR3 is CASSFEDRVRQPQHL. The DNA for the CDR3 is TGTGCCAGCAGCTTCGAGGACAGGGTAAGACAGCCCCAGCATCTT.

This clonotype was detected many times. V gene TRBV2 combines with J gene TRBJ2-7; D possibly corresponds to TRBD1 (6 bases). V dropped 8 bases and J dropped 3 bases, with 14 bases sitting between them. CDR1 is SNHLY, CDR2 FYNNEI, per germline. The CDR3 contains 13 residues. The CDR3 DNA sequence: TGTGCCAGCTCTGGACAGTTCAGCTACGAGCAGTACTTC. Translation: CASSGQFSYEQYF.

This clonotype was detected only a few times. The chain couples TRBV19 to TRBJ1-4; 8 nucleotides match TRBD1. The germline V gene encodes CDR1 LNHDA and CDR2 SQIVND (reference sequence). The length of the CDR3 is 16 residues. Trimming took 7 bases from V and 3 from J; bases not matched to a gene: 10. The CDR3 sequence is CASTGTGFTANEKLFF. The DNA of the CDR3 is TGTGCCAGTACGGGGACAGGTTTCACAGCTAATGAAAAACTGTTTTTT.

This clonotype has a single count. The V gene is TRBV11-2, the J gene TRBJ1-1, with D unclear. The germline gives CDR1 SGHAT, CDR2 FQNNGV. CDR3 length equals 15 residues. The V end was cut by 5 bases, the J end by 3 bases, with 16 bases between. CDR3: CASSPLGFRDTEAFF. For the CDR3, the DNA is TGTGCCAGCAGCCCCCTAGGATTTCGTGACACTGAAGCTTTCTTT. The full variable domain, rest sourced from reference TRBV11-2 and TRBJ1-1, is EAGVAQSPRYKIIEKRQSVAFWCNPISGHATLYWYQQILGQGPKLLIQFQNNGVVDDSQLPKDRFSAERLKGVDSTLKIQPAKLEDSAVYLCASSPLGFRDTEAFFGQGTRLTVV.